A single T cell receptor (beta chain) is shown here with its context. Its antigen remains unidentified. The sample is drawn from a study of radiotherapy plus CTLA-4 blockade in lung cancer. Study in general: More than 15% of patients responded objectively, and roughly 34% achieved disease control. Study-level findings and limits: Subsequent to radiotherapy plus ipilimumab, tumor-derived TCR clones underwent expansion in blood.

CDR1 and CDR2 from the germline V gene are SNHLY and FYNNEI. This CDR3 spans 15 amino acids. Germline trimming cut 5 bases from V and 11 bases from J; bases unmatched to any gene: 12. Here immunoSEQ multiplex PCR was the method, and the copy in TCRdb shows in-frame clones only, minus some. Altogether about 98,000 clones are present, around 86% being singletons, with the ten largest covering approximately 3.7%. The chain joins TRBV2 to TRBJ2-1; 10 nucleotides agree with TRBD2. The sequenced sample was peripheral blood, obtained from a patient treated with radiotherapy plus ipilimumab. The receptor comes from a human donor with non-small cell lung cancer who had a partial response to radiotherapy plus ipilimumab. For the CDR3, the DNA is TGTGCCAGCAGTCTACGTGGGCTAGCGGGGGCCCAGCAGTTCTTC. Its translation is CASSLRGLAGAQQFF. The variable domain in full, with the rest retrieved from reference TRBV2 and TRBJ2-1, is EPEVTQTPSHQVTQMGQEVILRCVPISNHLYFYWYRQILGQKVEFLVSFYNNEISEKSEIFDDQFSVERPDGSNFTLKIRSTKLEDSAMYFCASSLRGLAGAQQFFGPGTRLTVL.